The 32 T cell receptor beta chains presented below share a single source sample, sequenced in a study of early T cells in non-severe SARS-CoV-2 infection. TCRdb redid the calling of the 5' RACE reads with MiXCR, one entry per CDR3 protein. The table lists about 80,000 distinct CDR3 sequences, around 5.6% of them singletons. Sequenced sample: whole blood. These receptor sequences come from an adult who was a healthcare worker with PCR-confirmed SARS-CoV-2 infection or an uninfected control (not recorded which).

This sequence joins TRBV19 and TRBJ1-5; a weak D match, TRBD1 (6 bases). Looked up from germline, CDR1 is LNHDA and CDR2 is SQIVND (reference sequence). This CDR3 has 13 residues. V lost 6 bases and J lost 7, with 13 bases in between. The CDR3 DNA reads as TGTGCCAGTAGAGGGGGAAGTGAACAGCCCCAGCATTTT. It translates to CASRGGSEQPQHF.

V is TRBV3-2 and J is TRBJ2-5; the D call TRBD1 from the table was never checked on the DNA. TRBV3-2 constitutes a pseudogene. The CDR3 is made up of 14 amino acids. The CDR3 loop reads CASSQGGTQETQYF. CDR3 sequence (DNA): TGTGCCAGCAGCCAAGGCGGGACACAAGAGACCCAGTACTTC.

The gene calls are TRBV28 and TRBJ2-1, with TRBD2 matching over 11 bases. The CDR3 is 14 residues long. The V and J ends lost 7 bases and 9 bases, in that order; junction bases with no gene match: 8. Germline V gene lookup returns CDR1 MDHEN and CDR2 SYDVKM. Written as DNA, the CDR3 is TGTGCCAGCAAGACTAGCGGGGCCTTCTTTGAGCAGTTCTTC. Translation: CASKTSGAFFEQFF.

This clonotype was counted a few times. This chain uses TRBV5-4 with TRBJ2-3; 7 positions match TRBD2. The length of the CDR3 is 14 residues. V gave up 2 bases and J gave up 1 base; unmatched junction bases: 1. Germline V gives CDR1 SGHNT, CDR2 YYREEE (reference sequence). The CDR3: CASSFREGTDTQYF. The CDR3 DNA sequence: TGTGCCAGCAGCTTTCGGGAGGGCACAGATACGCAGTATTTT. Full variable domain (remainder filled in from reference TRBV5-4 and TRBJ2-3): ETGVTQSPTHLIKTRGQQVTLRCSSQSGHNTVSWYQQALGQGPQFIFQYYREEENGRGNFPPRFSGLQFPNYSSELNVNALELDDSALYLCASSFREGTDTQYFGPGTRLTVL.

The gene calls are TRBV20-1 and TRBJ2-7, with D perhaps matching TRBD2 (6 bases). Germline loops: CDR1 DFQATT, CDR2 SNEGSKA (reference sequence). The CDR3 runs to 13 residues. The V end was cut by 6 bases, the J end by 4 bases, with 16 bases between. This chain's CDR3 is CSAVSGFSYEQYF. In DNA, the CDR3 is TGCAGTGCGGTTAGCGGATTCAGTTACGAGCAGTACTTC.

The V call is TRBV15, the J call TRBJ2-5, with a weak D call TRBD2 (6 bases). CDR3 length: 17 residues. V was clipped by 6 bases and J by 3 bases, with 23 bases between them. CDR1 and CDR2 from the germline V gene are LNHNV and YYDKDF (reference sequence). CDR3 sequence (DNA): TGTGCCACCAGTGACTGGGGAGGCGCCAGCTCGAAAGAGACCCAGTACTTC. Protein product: CATSDWGGASSKETQYF.

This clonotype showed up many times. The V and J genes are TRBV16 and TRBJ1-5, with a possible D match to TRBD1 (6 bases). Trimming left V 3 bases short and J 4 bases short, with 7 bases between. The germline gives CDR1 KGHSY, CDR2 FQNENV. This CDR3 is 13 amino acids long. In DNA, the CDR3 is TGTGCCAGCAGCCACCAGGGGAATCAGCCCCAGCATTTT. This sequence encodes CASSHQGNQPQHF.

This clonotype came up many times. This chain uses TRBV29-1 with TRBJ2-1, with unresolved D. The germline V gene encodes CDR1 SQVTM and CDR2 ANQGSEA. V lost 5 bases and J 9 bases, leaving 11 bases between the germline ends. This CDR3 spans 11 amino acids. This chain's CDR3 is CSVRVGVEQFF. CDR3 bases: TGCAGCGTTCGGGTTGGCGTTGAGCAGTTCTTC.

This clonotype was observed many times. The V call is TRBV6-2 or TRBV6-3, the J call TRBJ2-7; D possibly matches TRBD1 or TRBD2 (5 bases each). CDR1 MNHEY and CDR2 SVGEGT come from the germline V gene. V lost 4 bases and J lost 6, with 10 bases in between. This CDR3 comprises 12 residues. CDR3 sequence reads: CASSWDAAEQYF. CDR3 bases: TGTGCCAGCAGTTGGGACGCAGCCGAGCAGTACTTC.

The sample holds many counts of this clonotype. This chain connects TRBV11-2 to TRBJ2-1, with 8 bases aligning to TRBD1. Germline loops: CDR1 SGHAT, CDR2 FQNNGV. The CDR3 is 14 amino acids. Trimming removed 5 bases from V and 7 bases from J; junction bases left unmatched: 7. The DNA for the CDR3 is TGTGCCAGCAGCCATAGACAGGGGAGGAATGAGCAGTTCTTC. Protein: CASSHRQGRNEQFF.

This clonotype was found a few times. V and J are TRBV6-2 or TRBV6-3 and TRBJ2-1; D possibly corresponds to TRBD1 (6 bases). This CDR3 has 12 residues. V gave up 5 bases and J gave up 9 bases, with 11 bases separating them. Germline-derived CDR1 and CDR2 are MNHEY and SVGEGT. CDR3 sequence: CASSATGSEQFF. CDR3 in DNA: TGTGCCAGCAGTGCCACAGGGAGTGAGCAGTTCTTC.

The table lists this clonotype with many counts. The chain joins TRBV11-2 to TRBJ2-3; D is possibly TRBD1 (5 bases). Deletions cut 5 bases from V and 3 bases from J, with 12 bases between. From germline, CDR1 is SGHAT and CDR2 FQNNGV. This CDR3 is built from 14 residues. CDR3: CASSLTRQTDTQYF. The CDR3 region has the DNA TGTGCCAGCAGCCTAACCCGACAGACAGATACGCAGTATTTT.

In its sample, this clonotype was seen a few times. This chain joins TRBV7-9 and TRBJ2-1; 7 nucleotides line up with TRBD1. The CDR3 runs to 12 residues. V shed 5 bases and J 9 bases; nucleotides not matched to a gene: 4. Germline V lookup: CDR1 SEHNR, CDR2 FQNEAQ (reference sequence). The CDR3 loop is CASSRQGPEQFF. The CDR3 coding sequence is TGTGCCAGCAGCAGACAGGGTCCTGAGCAGTTCTTC.

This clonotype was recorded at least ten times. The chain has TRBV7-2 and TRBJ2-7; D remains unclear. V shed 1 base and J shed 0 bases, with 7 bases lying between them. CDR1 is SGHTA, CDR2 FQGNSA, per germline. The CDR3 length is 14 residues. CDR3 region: CASSLGATSYEQYF. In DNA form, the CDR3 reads TGTGCCAGCAGCTTAGGTGCTACCTCCTACGAGCAGTACTTC.

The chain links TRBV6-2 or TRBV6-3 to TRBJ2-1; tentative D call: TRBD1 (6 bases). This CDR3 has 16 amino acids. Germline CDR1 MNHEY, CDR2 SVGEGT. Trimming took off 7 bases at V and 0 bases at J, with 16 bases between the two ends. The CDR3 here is CASNIKQGTSYNEQFF. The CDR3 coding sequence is TGTGCCAGCAACATAAAACAGGGTACCTCCTACAATGAGCAGTTCTTC.

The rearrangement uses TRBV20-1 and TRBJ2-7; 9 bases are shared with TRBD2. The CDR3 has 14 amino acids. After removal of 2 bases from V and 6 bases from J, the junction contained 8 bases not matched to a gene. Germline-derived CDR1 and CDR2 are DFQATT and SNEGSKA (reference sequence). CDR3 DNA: TGCAGTGCTAGATTCGGTAGCGGGAGCTCCGAGCAGTACTTC. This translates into CSARFGSGSSEQYF.

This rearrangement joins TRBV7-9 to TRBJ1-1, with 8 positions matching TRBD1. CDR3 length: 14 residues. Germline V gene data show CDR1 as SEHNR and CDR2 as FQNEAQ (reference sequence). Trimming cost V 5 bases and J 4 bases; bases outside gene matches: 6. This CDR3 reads CASSKTGVGTEAFF. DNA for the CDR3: TGTGCCAGCAGCAAGACAGGGGTAGGCACTGAAGCTTTCTTT.

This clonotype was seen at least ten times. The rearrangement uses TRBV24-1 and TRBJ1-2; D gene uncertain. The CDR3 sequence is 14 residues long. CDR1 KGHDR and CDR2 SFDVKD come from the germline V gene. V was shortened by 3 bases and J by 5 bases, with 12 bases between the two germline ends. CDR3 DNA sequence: TGTGCCACCAGTGATCCCCTGACTGGTTATGGCTACACCTTC. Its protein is CATSDPLTGYGYTF.

The CDR3 sequence: CASSLAGTGGSYGYTF. The CDR3 bases are TGTGCCAGCAGCTTAGCCGGGACAGGGGGCAGCTATGGCTACACCTTC. J is TRBJ1-2 and V is TRBV7-2; 12 positions match TRBD1. The V gene's germline CDR1 is SGHTA and CDR2 FQGNSA. CDR3 length: 16 amino acids. Trimming took 0 bases from V and 4 from J; bases not matched to a gene: 3.

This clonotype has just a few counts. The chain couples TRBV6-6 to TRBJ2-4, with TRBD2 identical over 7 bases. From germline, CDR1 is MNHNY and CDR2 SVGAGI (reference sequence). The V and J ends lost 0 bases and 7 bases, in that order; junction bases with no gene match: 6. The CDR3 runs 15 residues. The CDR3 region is CASSYSAGGGNIQYF. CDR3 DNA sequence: TGTGCCAGCAGTTACTCTGCCGGGGGAGGGAACATTCAGTACTTC.

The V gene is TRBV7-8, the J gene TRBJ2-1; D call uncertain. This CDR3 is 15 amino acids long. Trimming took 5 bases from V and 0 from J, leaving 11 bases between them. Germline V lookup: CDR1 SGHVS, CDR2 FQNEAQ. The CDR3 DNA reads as TGTGCCAGCAGCCTCCCAGGTAGCTCCTACAATGAGCAGTTCTTC. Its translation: CASSLPGSSYNEQFF.

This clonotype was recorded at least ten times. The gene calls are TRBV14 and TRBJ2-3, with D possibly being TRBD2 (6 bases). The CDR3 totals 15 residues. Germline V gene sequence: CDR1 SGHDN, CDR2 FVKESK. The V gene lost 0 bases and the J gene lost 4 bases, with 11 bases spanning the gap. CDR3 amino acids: CASSQDWLAPDTQYF. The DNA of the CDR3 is TGTGCCAGCAGCCAAGATTGGCTAGCGCCAGATACGCAGTATTTT.

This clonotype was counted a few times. The DNA of the CDR3 is TGTGCCAGCCGACAGCGGGGATCTGTAGATGAGCAGTTCTTC. This codes for CASRQRGSVDEQFF. The chain has TRBV3-1 and TRBJ2-1, with 7 bases aligning to TRBD2. The CDR3 has 14 amino acids. Germline CDR1 LGHDT, CDR2 YNNKEL (reference sequence). The ends lost 8 bases at V and 8 bases at J; junction bases unmatched: 12.

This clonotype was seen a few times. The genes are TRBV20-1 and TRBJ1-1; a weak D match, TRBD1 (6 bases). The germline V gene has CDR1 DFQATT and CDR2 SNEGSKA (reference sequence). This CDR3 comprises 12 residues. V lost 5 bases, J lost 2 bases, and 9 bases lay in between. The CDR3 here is CSAGQTNTEAFF. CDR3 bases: TGCAGTGCTGGACAGACCAACACTGAAGCTTTCTTT.

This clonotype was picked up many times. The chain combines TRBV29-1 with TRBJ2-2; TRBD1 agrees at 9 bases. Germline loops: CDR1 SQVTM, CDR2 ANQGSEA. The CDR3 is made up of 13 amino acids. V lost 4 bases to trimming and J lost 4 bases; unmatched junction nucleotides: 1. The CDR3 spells CSVVTGGTGELFF. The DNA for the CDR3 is TGCAGCGTTGTGACAGGGGGCACCGGGGAGCTGTTTTTT.

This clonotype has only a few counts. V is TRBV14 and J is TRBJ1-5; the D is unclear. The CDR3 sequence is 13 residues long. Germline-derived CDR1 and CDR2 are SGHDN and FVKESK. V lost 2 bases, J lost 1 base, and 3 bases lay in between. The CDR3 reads CASSQLSNQPQHF. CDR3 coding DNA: TGTGCCAGCAGCCAACTGAGCAATCAGCCCCAGCATTTT.

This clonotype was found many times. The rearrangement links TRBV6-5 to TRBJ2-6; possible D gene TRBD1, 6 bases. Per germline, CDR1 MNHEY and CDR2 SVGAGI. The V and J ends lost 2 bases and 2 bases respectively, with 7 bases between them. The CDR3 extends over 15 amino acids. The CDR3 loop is CASSYEGAGANVLTF. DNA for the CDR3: TGTGCCAGCAGTTACGAGGGGGCTGGGGCCAACGTCCTGACTTTC.

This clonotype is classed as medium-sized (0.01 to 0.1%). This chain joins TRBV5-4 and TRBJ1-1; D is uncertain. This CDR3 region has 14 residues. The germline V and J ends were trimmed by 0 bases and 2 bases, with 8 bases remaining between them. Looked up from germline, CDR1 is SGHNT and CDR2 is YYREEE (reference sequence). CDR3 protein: CASSLDGTNTEAFF. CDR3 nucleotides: TGTGCCAGCAGCTTGGATGGCACTAACACTGAAGCTTTCTTT.

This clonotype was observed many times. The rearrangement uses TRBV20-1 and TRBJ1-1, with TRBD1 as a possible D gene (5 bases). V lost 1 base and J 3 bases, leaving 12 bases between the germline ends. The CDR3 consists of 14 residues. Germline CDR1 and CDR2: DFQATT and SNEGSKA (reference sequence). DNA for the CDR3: TGCAGTGCTAGAGCCTTGGACATAGACACTGAAGCTTTCTTT. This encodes CSARALDIDTEAFF.

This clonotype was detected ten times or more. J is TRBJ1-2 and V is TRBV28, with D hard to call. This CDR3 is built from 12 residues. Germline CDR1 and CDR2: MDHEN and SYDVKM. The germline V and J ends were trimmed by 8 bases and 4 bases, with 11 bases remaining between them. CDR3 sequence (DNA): TGTGCCAGCGGAGGGATGCTCTATGGCTACACCTTC. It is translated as CASGGMLYGYTF.

This CDR3 reads CASSLNWDNEQFF. The CDR3, as DNA: TGTGCCAGCAGCTTAAACTGGGACAATGAGCAGTTCTTC. J is TRBJ2-1 and V is TRBV7-2; D remains unclear. The CDR3 loop spans 13 amino acids. Between the trimmed V and J ends, which lost 2 bases and 5 bases, there was a span of 7 bases. The V gene's germline CDR1 is SGHTA and CDR2 FQGNSA.

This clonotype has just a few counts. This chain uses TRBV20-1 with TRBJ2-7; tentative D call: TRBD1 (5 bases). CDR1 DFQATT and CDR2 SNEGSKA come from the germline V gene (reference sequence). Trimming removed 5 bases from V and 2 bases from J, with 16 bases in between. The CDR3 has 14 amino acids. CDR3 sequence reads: CSAQSDRVAYEQYF. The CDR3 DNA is TGCAGTGCTCAATCCGACAGAGTTGCCTACGAGCAGTACTTC.